The TCR beta chain under discussion was sequenced for a study of T cells after posttransplantation cyclophosphamide. This clone was seen a handful of times. The antigen remains undetermined. Trimming removed 7 bases from V and 2 bases from J; junction bases left unmatched: 7. The length of the CDR3 is 15 residues. Germline values: CDR1 LNHDA, CDR2 SQIVND (reference sequence). Profiling relied on immunoSEQ multiplex PCR, and the TCRdb table lists in-frame clones only, not all of them. The sample contains roughly 15,000 clones, around 87% of which appear only once. Sampled 1 year posttransplant, controls received myeloablative marrow transplants, methotrexate and a calcineurin inhibitor. Broader study findings: Recipient CMV seropositivity and CMV reactivation strongly tracked TRB clonality. Donor CD8+ memory clones often dominated recipient blood repertoires at later times. Tissue-infiltrating T cells from skin or gut overlapped little with blood T cells.

This chain connects TRBV19 to TRBJ2-3, with 9 bases matching TRBD2. This clonotype originated in a male patient between 45 and 59 years old who received an allogeneic stem cell transplant from an unrelated donor, was CMV-positive, and had chronic GVHD only. Some T cells may be the graft donor's. Sequenced here: PBMCs, sampled after an allogeneic stem cell transplant with a calcineurin inhibitor and methotrexate. CDR3 nucleotide sequence: TGTGCCAGTAATCCTAGCGGGAAAGACACAGATACGCAGTATTTT. This gives the protein CASNPSGKDTDTQYF. Using reference TRBV19 and TRBJ2-3 for the parts outside the CDR3, the full variable domain is DGGITQSPKYLFRKEGQNVTLSCEQNLNHDAMYWYRQDPGQGLRLIYYSQIVNDFQKGDIAEGYSVSREKKESFPLTVTSAQKNPTAFYLCASNPSGKDTDTQYFGPGTRLTVL.